These 7 T cell receptor beta chains share one sample of origin, sequenced in a study of preoperative IRX-2 immunotherapy in early breast cancer. Data came from immunoSEQ multiplex PCR; TCRdb stores just in-frame clones and leaves some out. The sample yields roughly 11,000 clones, around 75% seen once. Described treatment: preoperative locoregional IRX-2 cytokine immunotherapy. The material was lymph node tissue, obtained before IRX-2 immunotherapy. The receptors here all came from a human donor with breast cancer.

This sequence joins TRBV29-1 and TRBJ2-2; maybe TRBD2 (5 bases). In germline, CDR1 is SQVTM, CDR2 ANQGSEA. The germline V and J ends were trimmed by 6 bases and 2 bases, with 7 bases remaining between them. The CDR3 is 12 amino acids. CDR3 bases: TGCAGCGTCCGGGGAAACACCGGGGAGCTGTTTTTT. Amino acid sequence: CSVRGNTGELFF.

This clone is judged large. V is TRBV6-8 and J is TRBJ1-5; 9 bases agree with TRBD1. Germline CDR1 MNHGY, CDR2 SAAAGT. The CDR3 is 14 residues long. Losses at the gene ends were 6 bases for V and 6 bases for J; bases not matched to a gene: 6. In DNA form, the CDR3 reads TGTGCCAGCAGCCCGGGACAGGGTATTCAGCCCCAGCATTTT. The encoded protein is CASSPGQGIQPQHF.

This chain joins TRBV5-1 and TRBJ2-3, with 10 bases identical to TRBD2. Germline lookup yields CDR1 SGHRS and CDR2 YFSETQ. The ends lost 2 bases at V and 0 bases at J; junction bases unmatched: 15. The CDR3 is made up of 20 amino acids. This CDR3 is CASSFKPWASGSSSTDTQYF. The DNA for the CDR3 is TGCGCCAGCAGCTTCAAACCCTGGGCTAGCGGGAGTTCGAGCACAGATACGCAGTATTTT.

This chain links TRBV23-1 with TRBJ1-4; possibly TRBD1 for D (6 bases). TRBV23-1 is placed among ORFs of uncertain function. The CDR3 has 14 residues. V lost 6 bases, J lost 5 bases, and 13 bases lay in between. For the CDR3, the DNA is TGCGCCAGCAGCCAAGCAACAGGGAATGAAAAACTGTTTTTT. Protein sequence: CASSQATGNEKLFF.

V gene TRBV18 combines with J gene TRBJ2-1; D unclear. In germline, CDR1 is KGHSH, CDR2 LQKENI. The CDR3 is made up of 12 amino acids. V was pared by 3 bases and J by 6 bases, with 6 bases between. The CDR3 loop reads CASSPSVNEQFF. CDR3 DNA sequence: TGTGCCAGCTCACCGTCGGTCAATGAGCAGTTCTTC.

V is TRBV6-8 and J is TRBJ2-1, with D tentatively TRBD1 (5 bases). This CDR3 spans 16 amino acids. Germline V lookup: CDR1 MNHGY, CDR2 SAAAGT. V was pared by 0 bases and J by 5 bases, with 14 bases between. The CDR3 region has the DNA TGTGCCAGCAGTTACTCGAAACAGAAGGGGAACAATGAGCAGTTCTTC. Residues: CASSYSKQKGNNEQFF.

The CDR3 sequence: CASSLGLQSLGTDTQYF. In DNA form, the CDR3 reads TGCGCCAGCAGCTTGGGGTTGCAGTCCCTTGGCACAGATACGCAGTATTTT. The chain carries TRBV5-1 and TRBJ2-3, with D uncertain. The CDR3 length is 17 residues. CDR1 and CDR2 (germline): SGHRS, YFSETQ. Trimming left V 0 bases short and J 1 base short, with 15 bases between.